The T cell receptor beta chain described here comes from a study of technical replicates of blood from several donors. Trimming left V 0 bases short and J 9 bases short, with 12 bases between. Germline V gene data show CDR1 as SQVTM and CDR2 as ANQGSEA. This CDR3 spans 13 amino acids. Assay used: immunoSEQ multiplex PCR; TCRdb lists only in-frame clones, some missing. The sample carries about 97,000 clones, 95% to 96% recorded once. The sample comprised T cells isolated from PBMCs. The chain links TRBV29-1 to TRBJ2-4; tentative D call: TRBD2 (6 bases). The receptor was derived from a human donor in good health. CDR3: CSVEDRGIRIQYF. CDR3 nucleotides: TGCAGCGTTGAAGATCGGGGGATCCGCATTCAGTACTTC. Combining the CDR3 with reference TRBV29-1 and TRBJ2-4 gives the whole variable domain SAVISQKPSRDICQRGTSLTIQCQVDSQVTMMFWYRQQPGQSLTLIATANQGSEATYESGFVIDKFPISRPNLTFSTLTVSNMSPEDSSIYLCSVEDRGIRIQYFGAGTRLSVL.